These T cell receptor beta chains were read from a single sample in a study of cytomegalovirus exposure and HLA in healthy donors. TCRdb's copy holds only in-frame clones and misses some; the assay was immunoSEQ multiplex PCR. Recorded for this sample: some 41,000 clones. The specimen was PBMCs. The receptors here all came from a male donor in good health and CMV-seronegative. Each CDR3 is given with its conserved first and last residue. A D gene is named only where the DNA matches it firmly.

>TRBJ1-5|TRBV10-3|NA
CAISESIGGSYSNQPQHF
TGTGCCATCAGTGAGTCGATCGGGGGAAGTTATAGCAATCAGCCCCAGCATTTT
>TRBJ1-1|TRBV28|NA
CASSLRGRAAEAFF
TGTGCCAGCAGTTTAAGGGGGAGGGCGGCTGAAGCTTTCTTT
>TRBJ1-3|TRBV14|NA
CASSDRDFSGNTIYF
TGTGCCAGCAGTGACAGAGACTTCTCTGGAAACACCATATATTTT
>TRBJ1-6|TRBV5-5|TRBD1
CASSVTGDSPLHF
TGTGCCAGCAGCGTAACAGGGGATTCACCCCTCCACTTT
>TRBJ1-4|TRBV27|NA
CASSLWGGKEKLFF
TGTGCCAGCAGTTTATGGGGAGGGAAGGAAAAACTGTTTTTT
>TRBJ1-5|TRBV19|NA
CASKGQGLGEPQHF
TGTGCCAGTAAGGGGCAGGGATTAGGTGAGCCCCAGCATTTT
>TRBJ1-6|TRBV28|NA
CASRYGGATYNSPLHF
TGTGCCAGCAGGTACGGGGGGGCGACCTATAATTCACCCCTCCACTTT
>TRBJ2-7|TRBV5-1|TRBD1
CASSQTPGQGVSYEQYF
TGCGCCAGCAGCCAAACCCCGGGACAGGGGGTCTCCTACGAGCAGTACTTC
>TRBJ2-7|TRBV15|TRBD2
CATSRLLAGGSVYEQYF
TGTGCCACCAGCAGACTACTAGCGGGGGGGAGCGTTTACGAGCAGTACTTC
>TRBJ1-2|TRBV29-1|NA
CSVDTAGDGYTF
TGCAGCGTCGATACGGCAGGGGATGGCTACACCTTC
>TRBJ1-2|TRBV19|TRBD1
CASSRTGRGYTF
TGTGCCAGTAGTCGGACAGGGCGAGGCTACACCTTC
>TRBJ2-2|TRBV7-9|NA
CASSLVQAGTGELFF
TGTGCCAGCAGCTTAGTTCAGGCGGGCACCGGGGAGCTGTTTTTT
>TRBJ2-5|TRBV6-5|NA
CASSYHTTGRKETQYF
TGTGCCAGCAGTTACCACACGACAGGAAGGAAAGAGACCCAGTACTTC
>TRBJ2-7|TRBV7-9|NA
CASSPLLGEQYF
TGTGCCAGCAGCCCACTATTGGGTGAGCAGTACTTC
>TRBJ1-5|TRBV6-1|NA
CASSESYNQPQHF
TGTGCCAGCAGTGAGTCGTACAATCAGCCCCAGCATTTT
>TRBJ1-5|TRBV27|TRBD1
CASSETGGYMEPQHF
TGTGCCAGCAGTGAGACAGGGGGCTATATGGAGCCCCAGCATTTT
>TRBJ2-7|TRBV27|NA
CASSLHKEGAYEQYF
TGTGCCAGCAGTTTGCATAAGGAAGGGGCCTACGAGCAGTACTTC
>TRBJ2-7|TRBV6-1|NA
CASSEGGSSYEQYF
TGTGCCAGCAGTGAAGGGGGCAGTTCCTACGAGCAGTACTTC
>TRBJ2-7|TRBV11-2|TRBD1
CASSYVQGAYEQYF
TGTGCCAGCAGTTACGTACAGGGGGCGTACGAGCAGTACTTC
>TRBJ2-2|TRBV5-1|NA
CASSPALSYTGELFF
TGCGCCAGCAGTCCCGCCCTAAGCTACACCGGGGAGCTGTTTTTT
>TRBJ2-1|TRBV29-1|NA
CSGRPAQAIDNEQFF
TGCAGCGGCCGGCCCGCACAGGCAATCGACAATGAGCAGTTCTTC
>TRBJ2-7|TRBV28|TRBD1
CASRGQFYEQYF
TGTGCCAGCAGGGGACAGTTCTACGAGCAGTACTTC
>TRBJ2-7|TRBV19|NA
CASIGDTYSYEQYF
TGTGCCAGTATTGGGGACACCTACTCCTACGAGCAGTACTTC
>TRBJ1-4|TRBV2|NA
CASSDRPEKLFF
TGTGCCAGCAGCGACAGGCCAGAAAAACTGTTTTTT
>TRBJ1-5|TRBV2|NA
CASSEWQGPNQPQHF
TGTGCCAGCAGTGAATGGCAGGGGCCCAATCAGCCCCAGCATTTT
>TRBJ1-5|TRBV19|NA
CASTTIEAGQPQHF
TGTGCCAGTACCACCATCGAGGCGGGTCAGCCCCAGCATTTT
>TRBJ1-4|TRBV5-1|NA
CASSKAVKSESNEKLFF
TGCGCCAGCAGTAAGGCGGTTAAGTCCGAATCTAATGAAAAACTGTTTTTT
>TRBJ1-5|TRBV6-1|TRBD1
CASSEPPGQGAFSNQPQHF
TGTGCCAGCAGTGAACCCCCGGGACAGGGGGCTTTTAGCAATCAGCCCCAGCATTTT
>TRBJ2-2|TRBV7-3|TRBD1
CASSPLGPTGGFPTGELFF
TGTGCCAGCAGCCCCTTGGGCCCGACAGGGGGCTTTCCCACCGGGGAGCTGTTTTTT
>TRBJ2-7|TRBV28|NA
CASSRSTGIAYEQYF
TGTGCCAGCAGTCGCAGCACAGGGATCGCCTACGAGCAGTACTTC
>TRBJ2-1|TRBV4-1|TRBD2
CASSHPISGGKDEQFF
TGCGCCAGCAGCCACCCGATTAGCGGGGGGAAGGATGAGCAGTTCTTC
>TRBJ1-2|TRBV6-5|NA
CASSYSSGNGYTF
TGTGCCAGCAGTTACTCGAGCGGGAATGGCTACACCTTC
>TRBJ2-7|TRBV4-1|NA
CASSRGTANYEQYF
TGCGCCAGCAGCCGCGGGACAGCTAACTACGAGCAGTACTTC
>TRBJ2-7|TRBV7-9|NA
CASSLDVNEQYF
TGTGCCAGCAGCTTAGACGTCAACGAGCAGTACTTC
>TRBJ2-7|TRBV6-1|TRBD2
CASSVERGDAYEQYF
TGTGCCAGCAGTGTAGAGCGGGGCGACGCCTACGAGCAGTACTTC
>TRBJ2-1|TRBV6-5|TRBD2
CASNPGTRMNEQFF
TGTGCCAGCAATCCCGGGACTAGGATGAATGAGCAGTTCTTC
>TRBJ2-3|TRBV7-2|TRBD2
CASSSGLAGAPGADTQYF
TGTGCCAGCAGCTCCGGACTAGCGGGGGCCCCGGGTGCAGATACGCAGTATTTT
>TRBJ2-7|TRBV6-1|NA
CASIAGLSSYEQYF
TGTGCCAGCATCGCGGGTCTAAGCTCCTACGAGCAGTACTTC
>TRBJ1-4|TRBV7-9|NA
CASSPWDSGSREKLFF
TGTGCCAGCAGCCCTTGGGACTCCGGGTCACGTGAAAAACTGTTTTTT
>TRBJ2-5|TRBV18|TRBD1
CASSPDRVQETQYF
TGTGCCAGCTCTCCAGACAGGGTCCAAGAGACCCAGTACTTC